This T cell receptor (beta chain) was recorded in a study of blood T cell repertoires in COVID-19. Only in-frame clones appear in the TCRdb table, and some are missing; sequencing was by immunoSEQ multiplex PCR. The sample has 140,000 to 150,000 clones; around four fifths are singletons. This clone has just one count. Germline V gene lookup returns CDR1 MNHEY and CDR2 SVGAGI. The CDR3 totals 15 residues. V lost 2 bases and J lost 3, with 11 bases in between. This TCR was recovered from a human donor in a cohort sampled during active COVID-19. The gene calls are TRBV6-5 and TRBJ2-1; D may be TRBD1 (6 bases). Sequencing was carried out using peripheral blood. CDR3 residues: CASSYRADSYNEQFF. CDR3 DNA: TGTGCCAGCAGTTACAGAGCGGACAGCTACAATGAGCAGTTCTTC.